This is a list of T cell receptor beta chains from one sample in a study of blood T cell repertoires in COVID-19. TCRdb keeps only in-frame clones here, not all; method: immunoSEQ multiplex PCR. The data show around 50,000 clones, with around 90% seen just once and approximately 3.4% held by the top ten. The sequenced sample consisted of peripheral blood. The receptors here all came from a human donor in a cohort sampled during active COVID-19. Each CDR3 is given with its conserved first and last residue.

TRBV18,TRBJ2-5,CASSPTGKETQYF
TRBV19,TRBJ2-5,CASSGDRQETQYF
TRBV7-9,TRBJ1-2,CASSPPDRSYGYTF
TRBV5-1,TRBJ2-1,CASSLGTGVPYNEQFF
TRBV24-1,TRBJ2-5,CATSDPIGGETQYF
TRBV5-1,TRBJ2-2,CASRKDRWGTGELFF
TRBV30,TRBJ2-1,CAWSVPSGSKREQFF
TRBV24-1,TRBJ1-5,CATSDPRSDSNQPQHF
TRBV27,TRBJ2-7,CASRETGFPTTYEQYF
TRBV6-1,TRBJ2-3,CASSELAGGPDTQYF
TRBV4-1,TRBJ1-5,CASSQASTLIHQPQHF
TRBV20-1,TRBJ1-1,CSPGRAEAFF
TRBV6-5,TRBJ1-6,CATTGQTYNSPLHF
TRBV5-1,TRBJ1-2,CASSGGQIYGYTF
TRBV19,TRBJ1-5,CASTQSGFLQPQHF
TRBV12-3/TRBV12-4,TRBJ1-1,CASSRTGNVFF
TRBV6-5,TRBJ2-7,CASSPGQVSYEQYF
TRBV28,TRBJ2-1,CASTEAGEEQFF
TRBV6-2/TRBV6-3,TRBJ1-2,CASSPTGEYGYTF
TRBV7-2,TRBJ1-1,CASRGQGAVEAFF
TRBV18,TRBJ1-6,CASSQTRGSYNSPLHF
TRBV11-2,TRBJ2-7,CASSSVRGNREQYF
TRBV2,TRBJ2-7,CASTGDRLAEQYF
TRBV7-9,TRBJ1-5,CASSPSAGSPKPQHF
TRBV6-5,TRBJ2-3,CASRGGSPTDTQYF
TRBV24-1,TRBJ2-2,CATSDRQAPNTGELFF
TRBV7-8,TRBJ2-2,CASSLAGQGAFGELFF
TRBV5-1,TRBJ2-3,CASSFGGVSTDTQYF
TRBV11-2,TRBJ2-6,CASSLDRAEGANVLTF
TRBV5-1,TRBJ2-7,CASSYGTGTRSEQYF
TRBV7-2,TRBJ2-7,CASSLAILSGSFSYEQYF
TRBV9,TRBJ2-1,CASSVEAASGVYNEQFF